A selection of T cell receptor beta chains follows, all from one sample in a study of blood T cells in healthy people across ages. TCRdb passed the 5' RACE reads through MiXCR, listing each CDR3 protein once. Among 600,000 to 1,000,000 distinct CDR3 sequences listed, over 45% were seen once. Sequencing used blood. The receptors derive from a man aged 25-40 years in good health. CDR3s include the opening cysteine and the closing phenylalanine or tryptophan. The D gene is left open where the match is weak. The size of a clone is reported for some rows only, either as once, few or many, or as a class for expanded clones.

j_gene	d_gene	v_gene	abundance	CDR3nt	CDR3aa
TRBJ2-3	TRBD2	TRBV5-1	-	TGCGCCAGCAGTGGTAGCGGGGTCGACACAGATACGCAGTATTTT	CASSGSGVDTDTQYF
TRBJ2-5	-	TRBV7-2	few	TGTGCCAGCAGCTTACTTGGGACTCCTCAAGAGACCCAGTACTTC	CASSLLGTPQETQYF
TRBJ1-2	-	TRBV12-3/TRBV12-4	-	TGTGCCAGCGGTATCCAGGCGTATGGCTACACCTTC	CASGIQAYGYTF
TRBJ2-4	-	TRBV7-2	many	TGTGCCAGCAGCTTAGGACTTACTTCTCGGGACATTCAGTACTTC	CASSLGLTSRDIQYF
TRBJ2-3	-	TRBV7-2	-	TGTGCCAGCAGCTTAGTCGGGATGGGCCCAGATACGCAGTATTTT	CASSLVGMGPDTQYF
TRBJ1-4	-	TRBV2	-	TGTGCCAGCAGTGAGCAGGGGAGAGGGGAAAAACTGTTTTTT	CASSEQGRGEKLFF
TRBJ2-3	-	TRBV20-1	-	TGCAGTGCTAGAATGGAGTTCGTTCTAGATACGCAGTATTTT	CSARMEFVLDTQYF
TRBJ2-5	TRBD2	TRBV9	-	TGTGCCAGCAGCGTAGCTACGACGGGGGGGCGGGAGACCCAGTACTTC	CASSVATTGGRETQYF
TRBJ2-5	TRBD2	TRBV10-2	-	TGCGCGACGAAGCCGCAGAGTAGCGGGGAAGAGACCCAGTACTTC	CATKPQSSGEETQYF
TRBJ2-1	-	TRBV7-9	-	TGTGCCAGCAGCCGGGGACAACTTAACTCCTACAATGAGCAGTTCTTC	CASSRGQLNSYNEQFF
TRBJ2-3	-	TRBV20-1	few	TGCAGTGCTAGAGATCTCGCGTTCACAGATACGCAGTATTTT	CSARDLAFTDTQYF
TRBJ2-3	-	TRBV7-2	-	TGTGCCAGCAGCTTAGGGTCCTGGGATACGCAGTATTTT	CASSLGSWDTQYF
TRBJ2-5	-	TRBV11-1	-	TGTGCCAGCAGCTTAAATGGGGGTTACGAGACCCAGTACTTC	CASSLNGGYETQYF
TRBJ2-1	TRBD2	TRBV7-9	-	TGTGCCAGCAGCTTAAGAGGGGCGGGAGAAGGTTCCTACAATGAGCAGTTCTTC	CASSLRGAGEGSYNEQFF
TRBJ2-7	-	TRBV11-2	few	TGTGCCAGCAGCTTAAGCTTCGACAGATCCTACGAGCAGTACTTC	CASSLSFDRSYEQYF
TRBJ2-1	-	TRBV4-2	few	TGTGCCAGCAGCCAAGATATGGAGAACTACAATGAGCAGTTCTTC	CASSQDMENYNEQFF
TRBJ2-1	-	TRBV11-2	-	TGTGCCAGCAGCTTAGGCCAGGGCGTGATGAATGAGCAGTTCTTC	CASSLGQGVMNEQFF
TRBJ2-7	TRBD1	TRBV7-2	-	TGTGCCAGCAGCTTAGTACAGGGGTCCTTCTACGAGCAGTACTTC	CASSLVQGSFYEQYF
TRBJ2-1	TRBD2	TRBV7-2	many	TGTGCCAGCAGCCAAACACTAGCGGGGGGTTACAATGAGCAGTTCTTC	CASSQTLAGGYNEQFF
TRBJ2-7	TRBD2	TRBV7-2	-	TGTGCCAGCAGCGCGACTAGCGGGCCCTACGAGCAGTACTTC	CASSATSGPYEQYF
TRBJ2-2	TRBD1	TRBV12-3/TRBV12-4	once	TGTGCCAGCAGTTTAATTCAGGGGGCTGGCGGGGAGCTGTTTTTT	CASSLIQGAGGELFF
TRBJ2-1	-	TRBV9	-	TGTGCCAGCAGCGTAGAAAAGGGGCTAGCGTCTGAGCAGTTCTTC	CASSVEKGLASEQFF
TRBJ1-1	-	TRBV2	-	TGTGCCAGCAGTGAAGTAGTGTCAGGGAAGACTGAAGCTTTCTTT	CASSEVVSGKTEAFF
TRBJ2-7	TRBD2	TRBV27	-	TGTGCCAGCAGTTTGCGGGAGGGCGACGAGCAGTACTTC	CASSLREGDEQYF
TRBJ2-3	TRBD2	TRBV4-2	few	TGTGCCAGCAGCCAAGGTTCGACTAGCAGCACAGATACGCAGTATTTT	CASSQGSTSSTDTQYF
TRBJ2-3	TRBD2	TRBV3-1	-	TGTGCCAGCAGCCATCGGACTAGCATAGTTTTCGCAGATACGCAGTATTTT	CASSHRTSIVFADTQYF
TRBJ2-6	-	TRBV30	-	TGTGCCTGGAGTGGGCTGGGGGCCAACGTCCTGACTTTC	CAWSGLGANVLTF
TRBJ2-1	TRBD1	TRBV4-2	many	TGTGCCAGCAGCCCGGGACAGGGGCCGTACAATGAGCAGTTCTTC	CASSPGQGPYNEQFF
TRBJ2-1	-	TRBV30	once	TGTGCCTGGACTGAAGGAAACAATGAGCAGTTCTTC	CAWTEGNNEQFF
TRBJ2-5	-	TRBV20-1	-	TGCAGTGCTTACTTTGGGGAGACCCAGTACTTC	CSAYFGETQYF
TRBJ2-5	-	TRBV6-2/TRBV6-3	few	TGTGCCAGCAGTTACTCGATCAAGTCGGGCTATGAGCAGTACTTC	CASSYSIKSGYEQYF
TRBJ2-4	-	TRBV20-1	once	TGCAGTGCTAGAGATCGGTCATTGGGGATTCAGTACTTC	CSARDRSLGIQYF
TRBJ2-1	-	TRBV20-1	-	TGCAGTGCTAGAGATGGGGAGGGGGCGGGTGAGCAGTTCTTC	CSARDGEGAGEQFF
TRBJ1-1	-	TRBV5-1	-	TGCGCCAGCAGCTTCTCTTGGGACACTGAAGCTTTCTTT	CASSFSWDTEAFF
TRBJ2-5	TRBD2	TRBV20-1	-	TGCAGTGCACCCCTAGCGGGGGGGCCTCAAGAGACCCAGTACTTC	CSAPLAGGPQETQYF
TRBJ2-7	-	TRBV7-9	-	TGTGCCAGCAGCTCGGACACCAGACCCTACGAGCAGTACTTC	CASSSDTRPYEQYF
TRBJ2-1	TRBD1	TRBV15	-	TGTGCCACCAGCAGAGATCCAGGGGGCGATGAGCAGTTCTTC	CATSRDPGGDEQFF
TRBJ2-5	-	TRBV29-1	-	TGCAGCGTTGGGGGCAGCCAGATTCAAGAGACCCAGTACTTC	CSVGGSQIQETQYF
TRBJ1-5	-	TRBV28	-	TGTGCCAGCAGTTTATGGCCCCAGCATTTT	CASSLWPQHF
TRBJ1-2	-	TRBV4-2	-	TGTGCCAGCAGCCAAGATTCCTGGATCGGGGGCTACACCTTC	CASSQDSWIGGYTF